Listed below are T cell receptor beta chains from one sample, sequenced in a study of cytomegalovirus exposure and HLA in healthy donors. Clones were read by immunoSEQ multiplex PCR, and TCRdb kept only the in-frame ones, dropping some. The table records some 200,000 clones, around three quarters of them present only once. The sample taken for sequencing was PBMCs. All receptors derive from a woman aged 25 to 39 in good health and CMV-seropositive. Each CDR3 is given with its conserved first and last residue. Each record gives: J gene, D gene, V gene, clone size, CDR3 length, CDR3 DNA, CDR3 protein. D genes are given only for firm matches. Clone sizes are given selectively: once, few, many, or a class where the clone is expanded.

>TRBJ2-7|TRBD1|TRBV19|NA|16
TGTGCCAGTAGTGGATCCGGGACAGGGTCCTCCTACGAGCAGTACTTC
CASSGSGTGSSYEQYF
>TRBJ2-7|TRBD1|TRBV11-2|NA|14
TGTGCCAGCAGCTTACCGGACAGGGCCTACGAGCAGTACTTC
CASSLPDRAYEQYF
>TRBJ1-2|NA|TRBV27|NA|13
TGTGCCAGCAGTGTATCAGGCGGCTATGGCTACACCTTC
CASSVSGGYGYTF
>TRBJ2-7|TRBD1|TRBV5-5|NA|11
TGTGCCAGCAGCTCGACAGGGCCCTCCAGCTTC
CASSSTGPSSF
>TRBJ2-2|NA|TRBV11-3|once|13
TGTGCCAGCAGCTTCTCGGGTGGCGGGGAGCTGTTTTTT
CASSFSGGGELFF
>TRBJ2-3|NA|TRBV4-3|few|15
TGCGCCAGCAGCCAAGAATATCGGGGGGCCGATACGCAGTATTTT
CASSQEYRGADTQYF
>TRBJ1-1|NA|TRBV29-1|NA|13
TGCAGCGTTTGGGGGGGAGTGAACACTGAAGCTTTCTTT
CSVWGGVNTEAFF
>TRBJ1-5|NA|TRBV5-1|NA|13
TGCGCCAGCTCTGGAGGGAGCAATCAGCCCCAGCATTTT
CASSGGSNQPQHF
>TRBJ1-6|NA|TRBV7-2|few|15
TGTGCCAGCAGCTTAGGGCCAGGCCTCAATTCACCCCTCCACTTT
CASSLGPGLNSPLHF
>TRBJ1-5|NA|TRBV30|few|12
TGTGCCTGGAGTCAGGGCAATCAGCCCCAGCATTTT
CAWSQGNQPQHF
>TRBJ1-3|NA|TRBV9|NA|18
TGTGCCAGCAGCGTAGGGGGGCCTACGATTACCTCTGGAAACACCATATATTTT
CASSVGGPTITSGNTIYF
>TRBJ2-7|TRBD1|TRBV4-3|NA|15
TGCGCCAGCAGCCATAACAGGGGAAAAACCTACGAGCAGTACTTC
CASSHNRGKTYEQYF
>TRBJ1-4|NA|TRBV6-5|NA|15
TGTGCCAGCAGTTACTCGAGGAGGGACGGGGAAAAACTGTTTTTT
CASSYSRRDGEKLFF
>TRBJ1-1|TRBD1|TRBV18|NA|16
TGTGCCAGCTCACCAGAGACAGGGATCATGAACACTGAAGCTTTCTTT
CASSPETGIMNTEAFF
>TRBJ1-5|NA|TRBV28|few|11
TGTGCCAGCAGTTTCGGTCAGCCCCAGCATTTT
CASSFGQPQHF
>TRBJ2-1|NA|TRBV27|NA|15
TGTGCCAGCAGTCCCCGAGGCAGGGGATACGGTGAGCAGTTCTTC
CASSPRGRGYGEQFF
>TRBJ2-7|NA|TRBV9|NA|13
TGTGCCAGCAGCCCGGGAAGCTCCTACGAGCAGTACTTC
CASSPGSSYEQYF
>TRBJ2-7|TRBD1|TRBV19|NA|14
TGTGCCAGTAGTAGTCCGGGACAGGGCTACGAGCAGTACTTC
CASSSPGQGYEQYF
>TRBJ1-1|NA|TRBV4-3|NA|14
TGCGCCAGCAGCCAAGAGAGAGAGAACACTGAAGCTTTCTTT
CASSQERENTEAFF
>TRBJ2-3|TRBD2|TRBV15|NA|17
TGTGCCACCAGCCTTATACAGCGGGAGACTTCCACAGATACGCAGTATTTT
CATSLIQRETSTDTQYF
>TRBJ2-7|NA|TRBV30|once|13
TGTGCCTGGACTTCTACCGCCCAGGGAAGGGAAAACTTC
CAWTSTAQGRENF
>TRBJ1-3|NA|TRBV4-3|NA|17
TGCGCCAGCAGCCACTTCAGAACAGGGAACACTGGAAACACCATATATTTT
CASSHFRTGNTGNTIYF
>TRBJ1-2|NA|TRBV14|NA|14
TGTGCCAGCAGCCAGTTCGAGTCTCTGAGGGGCTACACCTTC
CASSQFESLRGYTF
>TRBJ1-1|TRBD1|TRBV7-6|NA|16
TGTGCCAGCAGACGGGGGGGGACAGGGGCGAACACTGAAGCTTTCTTT
CASRRGGTGANTEAFF
>TRBJ2-1|NA|TRBV28|once|14
TGTGCCAGCAGTTTAAGGTGGACAGTAGGTGAGCAGTTCTTC
CASSLRWTVGEQFF
>TRBJ2-7|TRBD2|TRBV9|NA|15
TGTGCCAGCAGCGTAGGGGGACTAGCGGTATACGAGCAGTACTTC
CASSVGGLAVYEQYF
>TRBJ1-2|NA|TRBV15|few|14
TGTGCCACCAGCAGAGATTTCGGGGACTACGGCTACACCTTC
CATSRDFGDYGYTF
>TRBJ1-4|NA|TRBV6-5|NA|13
TGTGCCAGCAGTTACTGGTTTGCGGAGGAACTGTTTTTT
CASSYWFAEELFF
>TRBJ2-7|TRBD1|TRBV7-8|NA|14
TGTGCCAGCACAACAGGGGGTCCCTCCTACGAGCAGTACTTC
CASTTGGPSYEQYF
>TRBJ2-2|NA|TRBV27|NA|18
TGTGCCAGCAGTCCTCGGCCATTTGAGGGGGCGAACACCGGGGAGCTGTTTTTT
CASSPRPFEGANTGELFF
>TRBJ1-2|NA|TRBV6-1|NA|15
TGTGCCAGCAGTGTGACGGGAGGGCAGGTAGAGGGCTACACCTTC
CASSVTGGQVEGYTF
>TRBJ2-5|NA|TRBV5-1|NA|14
TGCGCCAGCAGCTTGAAGGGGCAGGGAGAGACCCAGTACTTC
CASSLKGQGETQYF
>TRBJ2-4|TRBD2|TRBV5-4|once|16
TGTGCCAGCAGCGTGGGGACTAAAAAAGCTTCGGACATTCAGTACTTC
CASSVGTKKASDIQYF
>TRBJ2-5|NA|TRBV29-1|NA|12
TGCAGCGACTTACAGGGTAGTGGGACCCAGTACTTC
CSDLQGSGTQYF
>TRBJ1-5|NA|TRBV5-4|NA|16
TGTGCCAGCAGCTTTGGGGGGAGAGATAGCAATCAGCCCCAGCATTTT
CASSFGGRDSNQPQHF
>TRBJ1-1|TRBD1|TRBV6-1|once|18
TGTGCCAGCAGTGAATTCGGGACAGGGGGCGGTAGGGACACTGAAGCTTTCTTT
CASSEFGTGGGRDTEAFF
>TRBJ2-1|NA|TRBV18|NA|13
TGTGCCAGCTCACCAGGGGAGATGAATGAGCAGTTCTTC
CASSPGEMNEQFF
>TRBJ1-4|NA|TRBV30|once|15
TGTGCCTGGAGTCTTTCGTCTGCAACTAATGAAAAACTGTTTTTT
CAWSLSSATNEKLFF
>TRBJ2-5|TRBD2|TRBV10-3|NA|17
TGTGCCATCAGTAGGCGACTAAGACTAGCGGGGGAAGAGACCCAGTACTTC
CAISRRLRLAGEETQYF
>TRBJ1-1|NA|TRBV20-1|NA|11
TGCAGTGCTAGAGAAACAGGGGAAGCTTTCTTT
CSARETGEAFF
>TRBJ1-3|NA|TRBV4-3|NA|14
TGCGCCAGCAGCCAAGTTGGCACTGGAAACACCATATATTTT
CASSQVGTGNTIYF
>TRBJ2-2|NA|TRBV29-1|once|17
TGCAGCGTTGAATCGGTAAATAGAGACAGAGCCACCGGGGAGCTGTTTTTT
CSVESVNRDRATGELFF
>TRBJ1-2|NA|TRBV5-4|NA|14
TGTGCCAGCAGCAGGTTCGGACAGAACTATGGCTACACCTTC
CASSRFGQNYGYTF
>TRBJ1-1|NA|TRBV5-1|NA|15
TGCGCCAGCAGCTTGGCCCAGGGCTGGGACACTGAAGCTTTCTTT
CASSLAQGWDTEAFF